The present entry profiles one T cell receptor (beta chain) with its context. Its antigen remains unidentified. The sort gate was single viable CD3+CD4+CD8-CD45RO+ cells for memory CD4+ T cells. TCRdb's copy holds only in-frame clones and misses some; the assay was immunoSEQ multiplex PCR. The table lists under 70,000 clones, about 81% of them singletons. This entry belongs to a study of memory CD4+ T cells and cytomegalovirus serostatus. Study context: Of the healthy Belgian adults, several were CMV seropositive and 20 to 30 seronegative. Study-wide findings and caveats: Of more than 150 reported CMV TCRbeta sequences, some 67 were found in memory CD4+ repertoires. Suggested: most of the CMV-linked TCR signature lies in CD4+ memory cells. Median bootstrapped AUC for CMV status was just under 0.97 originally, less than 0.92 US-trained.

Germline V gene sequence: CDR1 MNHEY, CDR2 SVGAGI. The CDR3 covers 16 residues. Germline trimming cut 0 bases from V and 8 bases from J; bases unmatched to any gene: 9. The sequence derives from an adult in good health and CMV-seronegative. The chain carries TRBV6-5 and TRBJ1-2; TRBD1 aligns across 10 bases. The sample comprised memory CD4+ T cells from blood. In DNA form, the CDR3 reads TGTGCCAGCAGTTACTCGGGACAGGGGAAGGTGGGAGGCTACACCTTC. It encodes CASSYSGQGKVGGYTF.